This T cell receptor (beta chain) comes out of a study of T cells in Graves' hyperthyroidism and ophthalmopathy. The V gene lost 0 bases and the J gene lost 2 bases, with 17 bases spanning the gap. The CDR3 sequence is 17 residues long. Germline CDR1 is LNHNV and CDR2 is YYDKDF (reference sequence). The CDR3 regions of TCR beta were amplified from RNA transcripts. First-round RT-PCR targeting the TCR CDR3 was performed with the HTBI primer set. MiXCR, run by TCRdb on the multiplex PCR reads, gives a single entry per CDR3 protein. The data show roughly 510,000 distinct CDR3 sequences, with 20% seen just once and about 30% held by the top ten. This clonotype was found a few times.

This rearrangement joins TRBV15 to TRBJ2-7; D not certain. The clonotype comes from a man in his late teens or twenties with Graves' hyperthyroidism. The sample was blood. The CDR3 DNA follows: TGTGCCACCAGCAGAGATCTAGGTCCATCTGTGGCCTACGAGCAGTACTTC. Translated: CATSRDLGPSVAYEQYF.